The clone carrying this TCR beta chain was observed at least ten times. Its specificity is unknown. The sample originates from a study of CD8+CD57+ T cells in acquired aplastic anemia. About the research overall: Isolated CD4+ and CD8+ cells, once sorted, yielded DNA averaging around 2.9 ug.

CD8+CD57+ cell expansion had been shown by flow cytometry in patients chosen for sequencing. Blood was sampled before the patients had received any therapy. Findings and caveats of the study: Controls and patients did not differ significantly in CD8+ Simpson's diversity. The same twenty-nine CD8+ CDR3 sequences occurred in patients and in controls.

This CDR3 region has 18 residues. Germline lookup yields CDR1 ENHRY and CDR2 SYGVKD. Unmatched junction bases numbered 8, after V lost 3 bases and J lost 3 bases. CDR3 and TCR beta VDJ profiling relied on a genomic DNA template. TCRdb reanalysed the reads using MiXCR and keeps one entry per CDR3 protein. There are fewer than 250,000 distinct CDR3 sequences in the sample; more than 45% occur only once, and over 7.5% lies in the top ten. This receptor was obtained from a human donor with aplastic anemia. Specimen: sorted CD4+, CD8+, or CD8+CD57+ T cells (not recorded which) from PBMCs. J is TRBJ2-2 and V is TRBV10-3; 12 bases align to TRBD2. The CDR3 is CAISDPTSGSTHTGELFF. CDR3 nucleotides: TGTGCCATCAGTGATCCGACTAGCGGGAGCACCCACACCGGGGAGCTGTTTTTT.